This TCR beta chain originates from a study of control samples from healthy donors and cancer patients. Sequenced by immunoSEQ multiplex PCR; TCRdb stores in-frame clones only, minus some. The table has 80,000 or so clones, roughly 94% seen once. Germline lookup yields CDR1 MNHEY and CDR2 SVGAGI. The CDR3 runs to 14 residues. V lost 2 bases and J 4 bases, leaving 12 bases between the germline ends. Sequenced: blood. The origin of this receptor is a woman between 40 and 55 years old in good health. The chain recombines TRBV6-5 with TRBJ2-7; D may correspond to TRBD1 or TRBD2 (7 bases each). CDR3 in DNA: TGTGCCAGCAGTTACGACAGGGAGGGTTACGAGCAGTACTTC. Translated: CASSYDREGYEQYF.